The present entry profiles one T cell receptor (beta chain) with its context. Its antigen remains unknown. Trimming took off 5 bases at V and 3 bases at J, with 8 bases between the two ends. This CDR3 has 13 residues. Germline V CDR1 and CDR2: MNHEY, SMNVEV (reference sequence). After extraction with the RNeasy kit, roughly 0.45 to 1 ug of the RNA was reverse transcribed using random hexamers. Multiplex PCR with immunoSEQ amplified the TCR beta CDR3 across 54 Vbeta and 13 Jbeta. TCRdb reprocessed the immunoSEQ multiplex PCR reads with MiXCR, giving one entry per CDR3 protein. The profile covers approximately 74,000 distinct CDR3 sequences, with nearly 95% appearing a single time and 0.85% to 1% taken by the ten largest. This record comes from a study of CD8 T cells in Susac syndrome. Findings of the study overall: The study's TCR sequencing and HLA analysis drew on a certain number of individuals. That number was acknowledged as relatively small.

This chain joins TRBV27 and TRBJ2-1; no firm D call. Sequencing used CD8+ T cells from PBMCs. This TCR was sampled from a human donor with Susac syndrome. CDR3 sequence: CASSPQVYNEQFF. The CDR3 DNA reads as TGTGCCAGCAGTCCCCAAGTCTACAATGAGCAGTTCTTC.